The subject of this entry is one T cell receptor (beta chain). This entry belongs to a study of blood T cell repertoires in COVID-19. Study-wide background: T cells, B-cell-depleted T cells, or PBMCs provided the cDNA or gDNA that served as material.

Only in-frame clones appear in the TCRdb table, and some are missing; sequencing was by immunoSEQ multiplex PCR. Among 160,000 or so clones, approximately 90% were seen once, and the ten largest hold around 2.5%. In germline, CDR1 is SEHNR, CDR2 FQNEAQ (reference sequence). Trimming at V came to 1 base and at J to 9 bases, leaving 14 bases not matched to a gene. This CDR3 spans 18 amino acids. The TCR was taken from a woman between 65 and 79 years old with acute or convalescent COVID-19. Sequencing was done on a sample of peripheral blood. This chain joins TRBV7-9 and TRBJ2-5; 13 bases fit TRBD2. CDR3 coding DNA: TGTGCCAGCAGCTTAGGACTAGCGGGGGGACCGACGGGGGATTCCCAGTACTTC. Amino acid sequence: CASSLGLAGGPTGDSQYF. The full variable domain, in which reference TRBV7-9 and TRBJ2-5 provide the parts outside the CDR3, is DTGVSQNPRHKITKRGQNVTFRCDPISEHNRLYWYRQTLGQGPEFLTYFQNEAQLEKSRLLSDRFSAERPKGSFSTLEIQRTEQGDSAMYLCASSLGLAGGPTGDSQYFGPGTRLLVL.